This T cell receptor (beta chain) originates from a study of siplizumab effects on memory and regulatory T cells. Findings of the study overall: Suppressive activity of Tregs proliferating in siplizumab cultures remained unconfirmed. Researchers could not give a naive or memory phenotype to roughly 75-95% of proliferating CD4+ or CD8+ clones. The mapping of alloreactive clones to unstimulated subsets covered only a minor fraction of them.

Regarding this clone: Antigen: not known.

Assayed TCR templates numbered about 10^5 for each sample. Clones were read by immunoSEQ multiplex PCR, and TCRdb kept only the in-frame ones, dropping some. The sample has 110,000 or so clones, about 93% seen once; the top ten hold under 0.2%. CDR3 size: 15 residues. CDR1 is LNHDA and CDR2 is SQIVND in the germline V gene (reference sequence). V lost 1 base and J lost 7; bases outside the gene matches: 6. This receptor was taken from a human donor in good health. The V call is TRBV19, the J call TRBJ2-3; 9 nucleotides align to TRBD2. The sample comprised non-Treg CD4+ T cells sorted from blood. CDR3 sequence: CASSIGAGGPNTQYF. In DNA form, the CDR3 reads TGTGCCAGTAGTATAGGAGCGGGGGGACCAAATACGCAGTATTTT.